The sequence of this T cell receptor beta chain was determined in a study of blood T cell repertoires in COVID-19. Study details: Samples representing acute and convalescent COVID-19 were sourced from the United States, Italy and Spain.

Per the original methods: The authors estimated nucleated cell counts from reference gene primer amplification. The assay was immunoSEQ multiplex PCR, and TCRdb's table has in-frame clones only and misses some. Clone size and V and J calls were adopted from that table, with D and trimming inferred from the DNA. Of about 160,000 clones listed, roughly 84% are singletons. This clone was found once. V shed 5 bases and J 8 bases; nucleotides not matched to a gene: 10. This CDR3 is built from 15 residues. Germline CDR1 is SGHTA and CDR2 is FQGTGA. This TCR came from a man in his forties or fifties with acute or convalescent COVID-19. V usage is TRBV7-3 and J usage is TRBJ1-4; 8 bases match TRBD1. Sequencing was carried out using peripheral blood. The CDR3 coding sequence is TGTGCCAGCAGCCGAACCGGGACAGGAGGGGAAAAACTGTTTTTT. Residues: CASSRTGTGGEKLFF.